This is a list of T cell receptor beta chains from one sample in a study of T cells after yellow fever vaccination. TCRdb analysed the 5' RACE reads with MiXCR anew, one entry per CDR3 protein. The profile covers some 320,000 distinct CDR3 sequences, with over 8% appearing a single time and 18% taken by the ten largest. Sequences were derived from PBMCs, sampled on the day of the first yellow fever vaccination. The receptors were gathered from a man younger than 30 who received the YFV17D yellow fever vaccine. CDR3s include the opening cysteine and the closing phenylalanine or tryptophan. A D gene is named only where the DNA matches it firmly. Clone sizes are given selectively: once, few, many, or a class where the clone is expanded.

abundance,j_gene,d_gene,v_gene,CDR3aa,CDR3nt
few,TRBJ1-5,TRBD1,TRBV12-3/TRBV12-4,CASSARTGGAGQPQHF,TGTGCCAGCAGTGCCCGGACAGGGGGCGCGGGTCAGCCCCAGCATTTT
.,TRBJ1-2,.,TRBV7-2,CASNEYNYGYTF,TGTGCCAGCAACGAATATAACTATGGCTACACCTTC
once,TRBJ2-6,TRBD1,TRBV13,CASSYRTHTTRDRGSGANVLTF,TGTGCCAGCAGCTACCGAACCCATACAACCCGGGACAGGGGCTCTGGGGCCAACGTCCTGACTTTC
many,TRBJ1-1,TRBD1,TRBV7-2,CASKGTGLNTEAFF,TGTGCCAGCAAAGGGACAGGGTTAAACACTGAAGCTTTCTTT
.,TRBJ1-4,TRBD1,TRBV6-1,CASSRTGGREKLFF,TGTGCCAGCAGCAGGACAGGGGGCAGGGAAAAACTGTTTTTT
.,TRBJ2-5,.,TRBV18,CASSPGPAETQYF,TGTGCCAGCTCACCCGGACCGGCGGAGACCCAGTACTTC
few,TRBJ1-5,.,TRBV9,CASSVVCWTRSDQPQHF,TGTGCCAGCAGCGTAGTTTGTTGGACAAGGAGCGACCAGCCCCAGCATTTT
.,TRBJ2-1,.,TRBV4-1,CASSQGGQSYNEQFF,TGCGCCAGCAGCCAAGGAGGACAGTCCTACAATGAGCAGTTCTTC
few,TRBJ1-5,TRBD1,TRBV10-3,CAIRGQGGNQPQHF,TGTGCCATCAGGGGACAGGGAGGCAATCAGCCCCAGCATTTT
.,TRBJ2-1,.,TRBV9,CASSVTRTAAYNEQFF,TGTGCCAGCAGCGTGACCCGGACGGCCGCCTACAATGAGCAGTTCTTC
.,TRBJ2-2,.,TRBV30,CAWSVGASGELFF,TGTGCCTGGAGTGTTGGTGCTAGCGGGGAGCTGTTTTTT
many,TRBJ2-5,.,TRBV5-1,CASSLSQGAVSYF,TGCGCCAGCAGCTTATCGCAGGGCGCGGTATCTTACTTC
many,TRBJ2-2,.,TRBV20-1,CSASAENTGELFF,TGCAGTGCTAGTGCAGAGAACACCGGGGAGCTGTTTTTT
.,TRBJ2-3,.,TRBV5-4,CASSWPTGKDTQYF,TGTGCCAGCAGCTGGCCTACAGGGAAAGATACGCAGTATTTT
.,TRBJ2-3,.,TRBV5-1,CASSLTGGLTDTQYF,TGCGCCAGCAGCCTGACTGGGGGCCTCACAGATACGCAGTATTTT
few,TRBJ1-2,.,TRBV14,CASSQGGYSYGYTF,TGTGCCAGCAGCCAAGGGGGGTACAGCTATGGCTACACCTTC
many,TRBJ2-2,.,TRBV21-1,CASNIKLFF,TGTGCCAGCAACATAAAGCTGTTTTTT
many,TRBJ1-1,.,TRBV5-1,CASSLRPVNTEAFF,TGCGCCAGCAGTCTCAGGCCCGTAAACACTGAAGCTTTCTTT
few,TRBJ1-1,.,TRBV4-3,CASSQSWVFMNTEAFF,TGCGCCAGCAGCCAGTCGTGGGTCTTTATGAACACTGAAGCTTTCTTT
few,TRBJ2-5,.,TRBV6-5,CASSYSRGGRETQYF,TGTGCCAGCAGTTACTCGAGGGGGGGTCGGGAGACCCAGTACTTC
few,TRBJ1-2,.,TRBV7-6,CASSPLRGARGYTF,TGTGCCAGCAGCCCCCTGAGGGGGGCGCGCGGCTACACCTTC
.,TRBJ1-5,.,TRBV6-5,CASSYSSGGNQPQHF,TGTGCCAGCAGTTACTCCAGTGGGGGGAATCAGCCCCAGCATTTT
few,TRBJ1-1,.,TRBV18,CASSRAATATEAFF,TGTGCCAGCTCACGCGCCGCGACAGCCACTGAAGCTTTCTTT
many,TRBJ2-3,.,TRBV5-1,CASSLVTGRVNTQYF,TGCGCCAGCAGCTTGGTGACAGGGAGGGTTAATACGCAGTATTTT
many,TRBJ2-4,TRBD1,TRBV5-4,CASSLEGRGTKNIQYF,TGTGCCAGCAGCTTGGAGGGCAGGGGGACCAAAAACATTCAGTACTTC
.,TRBJ1-5,.,TRBV12-3/TRBV12-4,CASSAGYNQPQHF,TGTGCCAGCAGTGCAGGCTACAATCAGCCCCAGCATTTT
.,TRBJ1-2,.,TRBV28,CASSLASGFYGYTF,TGTGCCAGCAGTTTAGCAAGTGGTTTTTATGGCTACACCTTC
.,TRBJ2-3,.,TRBV21-1,CASSPRPPDTQYF,TGTGCCAGCAGTCCCCGTCCGCCAGATACGCAGTATTTT
many,TRBJ2-3,TRBD1,TRBV7-2,CASSLQGARGTDTQYF,TGTGCCAGCAGCTTACAGGGGGCGCGGGGCACAGATACGCAGTATTTT
few,TRBJ1-4,.,TRBV4-3,CASSHAAASNEKLFF,TGCGCCAGCAGCCATGCGGCAGCTAGTAATGAAAAACTGTTTTTT
.,TRBJ2-7,.,TRBV10-1,CASSGNRAPYEQYF,TGCGCCAGCAGTGGCAACAGGGCCCCCTACGAGCAGTACTTC
few,TRBJ2-4,.,TRBV10-3,CAISEESGENIQYF,TGTGCCATCAGTGAGGAGAGTGGGGAAAACATTCAGTACTTC
.,TRBJ2-1,.,TRBV18,CASSPTPAEQFF,TGTGCCAGCTCACCAACACCTGCTGAGCAGTTCTTC
.,TRBJ2-2,.,TRBV12-3/TRBV12-4,CASREGVGTGELFF,TGTGCCAGCAGAGAGGGCGTAGGCACCGGGGAGCTGTTTTTT
many,TRBJ1-2,.,TRBV4-3,CASSQDSNYGYTF,TGCGCCAGCAGCCAGGACAGTAACTATGGCTACACCTTC
.,TRBJ2-3,.,TRBV15,CATSPRRGGLLTDTQYF,TGTGCCACCAGCCCGAGAAGGGGGGGGCTTCTTACAGATACGCAGTATTTT
many,TRBJ1-2,TRBD1,TRBV12-3/TRBV12-4,CASSLTGGVANYGYTF,TGTGCCAGCAGTTTAACAGGGGGAGTAGCTAACTATGGCTACACCTTC
.,TRBJ1-6,TRBD1,TRBV19,CASKGQPNSPLHF,TGTGCCAGTAAGGGACAGCCCAATTCACCCCTCCACTTT
few,TRBJ1-2,.,TRBV5-1,CASSLASGMDYGYTF,TGCGCCAGCAGCTTGGCCTCGGGAATGGACTATGGCTACACCTTC
.,TRBJ2-7,.,TRBV29-1,CSVNSKGLSYEQYF,TGCAGCGTTAATTCGAAGGGACTCTCCTACGAGCAGTACTTC
few,TRBJ2-1,.,TRBV6-5,CASSYSRRTHGNEQFF,TGTGCCAGCAGTTACTCGCGGCGTACTCATGGCAATGAGCAGTTCTTC
.,TRBJ1-5,.,TRBV10-3,CAIRGFSNQPQHF,TGTGCCATCAGAGGGTTTAGCAATCAGCCCCAGCATTTT
few,TRBJ2-3,.,TRBV7-9,CASSLVAGGTTDTQYF,TGTGCCAGCAGCTTAGTGGCAGGGGGGACCACAGATACGCAGTATTTT
.,TRBJ1-2,.,TRBV7-2,CASSLGPQAGGYTF,TGTGCCAGCAGCTTGGGCCCTCAGGCGGGAGGCTACACCTTC
many,TRBJ2-1,TRBD2,TRBV10-3,CAISGGTSGGARYNEQFF,TGTGCCATCAGTGGGGGGACTAGCGGGGGGGCACGCTACAATGAGCAGTTCTTC
.,TRBJ2-2,.,TRBV5-1,CASSLGPVSSRAGELFF,TGCGCCAGCAGCTTGGGCCCGGTCTCGAGTCGGGCCGGGGAGCTGTTTTTT
few,TRBJ2-6,.,TRBV4-3,CASSQRTPSGANVLTF,TGCGCCAGCAGCCAGCGGACCCCTTCTGGGGCCAACGTCCTGACTTTC
.,TRBJ1-4,.,TRBV10-3,CATRVWENEKLFF,TGTGCCACCCGGGTGTGGGAGAATGAAAAACTGTTTTTT
few,TRBJ2-3,.,TRBV7-2,CASSGLGDTQYF,TGTGCCAGCAGCGGCTTAGGAGATACGCAGTATTTT
few,TRBJ1-6,TRBD1,TRBV15,CATSSRDRGNSPLHF,TGTGCCACCAGCAGCCGGGACAGGGGGAATTCACCCCTCCACTTT
few,TRBJ2-5,TRBD2,TRBV7-2,CASSLRGEGLAAETQYF,TGTGCCAGCAGCTTGAGAGGGGAGGGACTAGCGGCCGAGACCCAGTACTTC